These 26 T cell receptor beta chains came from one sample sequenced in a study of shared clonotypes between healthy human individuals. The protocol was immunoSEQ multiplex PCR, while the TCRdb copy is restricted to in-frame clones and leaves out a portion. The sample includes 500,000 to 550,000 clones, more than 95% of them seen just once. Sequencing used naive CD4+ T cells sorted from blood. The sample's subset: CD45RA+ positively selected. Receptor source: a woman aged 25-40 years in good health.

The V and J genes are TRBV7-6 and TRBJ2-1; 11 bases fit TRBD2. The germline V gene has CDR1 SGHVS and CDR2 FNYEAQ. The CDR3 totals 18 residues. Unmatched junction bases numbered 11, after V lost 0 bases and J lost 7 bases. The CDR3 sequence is CASSLATRLAGTRNEQFF. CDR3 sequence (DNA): TGTGCCAGCAGCTTAGCGACTCGACTAGCGGGAACTAGGAATGAGCAGTTCTTC.

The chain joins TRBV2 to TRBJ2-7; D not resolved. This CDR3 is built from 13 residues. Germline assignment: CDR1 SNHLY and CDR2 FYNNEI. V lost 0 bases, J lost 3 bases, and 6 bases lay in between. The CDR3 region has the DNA TGTGCCAGCAGTGAAGCGATGAACTACGAGCAGTACTTC. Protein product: CASSEAMNYEQYF.

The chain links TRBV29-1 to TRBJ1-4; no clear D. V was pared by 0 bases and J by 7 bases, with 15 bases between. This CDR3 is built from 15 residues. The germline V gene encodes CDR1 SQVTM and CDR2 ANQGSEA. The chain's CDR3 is CSVEDLGVVGEKLFF. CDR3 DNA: TGCAGCGTTGAAGATCTTGGGGTGGTGGGTGAAAAACTGTTTTTT.

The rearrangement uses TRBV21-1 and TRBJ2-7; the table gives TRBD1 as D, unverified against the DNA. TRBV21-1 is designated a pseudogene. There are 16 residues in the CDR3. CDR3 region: CASSATWRQGPYEQYF. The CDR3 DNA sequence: TGTGCCAGCAGCGCAACCTGGCGGCAGGGGCCCTACGAGCAGTACTTC.

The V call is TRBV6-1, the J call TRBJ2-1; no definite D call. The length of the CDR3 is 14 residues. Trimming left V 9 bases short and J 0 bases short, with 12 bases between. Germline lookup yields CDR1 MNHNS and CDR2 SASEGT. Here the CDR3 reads CASPGDVSYNEQFF. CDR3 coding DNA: TGTGCCAGTCCTGGTGATGTCTCCTACAATGAGCAGTTCTTC.

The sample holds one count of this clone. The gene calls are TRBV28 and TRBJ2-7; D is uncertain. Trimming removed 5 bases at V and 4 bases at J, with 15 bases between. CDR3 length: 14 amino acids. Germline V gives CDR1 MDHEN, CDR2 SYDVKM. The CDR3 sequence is CASSLPGGRYEQYF. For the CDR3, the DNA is TGTGCCAGCAGTCTGCCGGGCGGAAGATACGAGCAGTACTTC.

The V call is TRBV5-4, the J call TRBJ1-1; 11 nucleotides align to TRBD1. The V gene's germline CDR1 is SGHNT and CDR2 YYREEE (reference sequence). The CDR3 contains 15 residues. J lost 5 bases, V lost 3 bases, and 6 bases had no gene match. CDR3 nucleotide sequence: TGTGCCAGCAGCTCAGGACAGGGGGCGGGAACTGAAGCTTTCTTT. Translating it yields CASSSGQGAGTEAFF.

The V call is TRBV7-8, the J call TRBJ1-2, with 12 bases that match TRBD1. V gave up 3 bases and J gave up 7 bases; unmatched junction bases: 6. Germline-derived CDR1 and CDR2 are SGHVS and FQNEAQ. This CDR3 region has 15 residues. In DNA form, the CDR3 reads TGTGCCAGCAGCTTGGGACAGGGGGCGTTTGGTGGCTACACCTTC. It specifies CASSLGQGAFGGYTF.

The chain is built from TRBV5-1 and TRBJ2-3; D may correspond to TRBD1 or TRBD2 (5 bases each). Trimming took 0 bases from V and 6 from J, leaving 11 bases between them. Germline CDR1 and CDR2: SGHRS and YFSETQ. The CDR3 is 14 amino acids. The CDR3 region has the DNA TGCGCCAGCAGCTTGGCCAGATGGGGGGATACGCAGTATTTT. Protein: CASSLARWGDTQYF.

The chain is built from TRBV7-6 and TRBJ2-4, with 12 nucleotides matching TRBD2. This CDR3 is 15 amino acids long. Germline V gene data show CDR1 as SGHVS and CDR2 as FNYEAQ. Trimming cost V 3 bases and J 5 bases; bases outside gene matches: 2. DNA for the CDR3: TGTGCCAGCAGCTTGGGACTAGCGGGCGAAAACATTCAGTACTTC. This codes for CASSLGLAGENIQYF.

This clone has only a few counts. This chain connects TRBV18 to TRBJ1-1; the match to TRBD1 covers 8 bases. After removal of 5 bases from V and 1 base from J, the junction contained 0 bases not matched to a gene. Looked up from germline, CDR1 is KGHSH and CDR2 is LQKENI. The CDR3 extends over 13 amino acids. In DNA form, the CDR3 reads TGTGCCAGCTCAGGACAGGGGAACACTGAAGCTTTCTTT. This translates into CASSGQGNTEAFF.

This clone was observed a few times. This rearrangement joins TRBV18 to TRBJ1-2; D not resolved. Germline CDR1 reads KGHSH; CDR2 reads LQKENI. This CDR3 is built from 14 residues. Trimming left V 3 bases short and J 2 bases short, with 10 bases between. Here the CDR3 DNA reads TGTGCCAGCTCACCCGTGGACGGGAACTATGGCTACACCTTC. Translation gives CASSPVDGNYGYTF.

The CDR3 nucleotides read TGTGCCAGCAGTGGATTCAGGGGCGATGAGCAGTTCTTC. Protein: CASSGFRGDEQFF. The chain combines TRBV2 with TRBJ2-1; D is possibly TRBD1 (6 bases). In germline, CDR1 is SNHLY, CDR2 FYNNEI. The germline V and J ends were trimmed by 4 bases and 8 bases, with 12 bases remaining between them. The CDR3 runs 13 residues.

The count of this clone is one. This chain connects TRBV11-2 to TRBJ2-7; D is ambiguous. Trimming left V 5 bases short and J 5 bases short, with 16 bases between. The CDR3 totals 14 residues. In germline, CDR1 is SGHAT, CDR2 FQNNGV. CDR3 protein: CASSMDGRIHEQYF. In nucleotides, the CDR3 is TGTGCCAGCAGCATGGACGGGCGGATCCACGAGCAGTACTTC. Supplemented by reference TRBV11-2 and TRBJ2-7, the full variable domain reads EAGVAQSPRYKIIEKRQSVAFWCNPISGHATLYWYQQILGQGPKLLIQFQNNGVVDDSQLPKDRFSAERLKGVDSTLKIQPAKLEDSAVYLCASSMDGRIHEQYFGPGTRLTVT.

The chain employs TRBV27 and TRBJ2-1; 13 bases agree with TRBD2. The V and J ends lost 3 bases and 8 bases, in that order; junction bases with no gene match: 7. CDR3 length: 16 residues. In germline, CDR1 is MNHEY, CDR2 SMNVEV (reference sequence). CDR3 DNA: TGTGCCAGCAGTTTGTGGACTAGCGGGAGTACGGATGAGCAGTTCTTC. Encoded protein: CASSLWTSGSTDEQFF.

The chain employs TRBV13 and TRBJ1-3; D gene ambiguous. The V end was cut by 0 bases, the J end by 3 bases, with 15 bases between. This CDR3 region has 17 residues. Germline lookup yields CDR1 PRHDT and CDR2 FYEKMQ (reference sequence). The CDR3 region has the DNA TGTGCCAGCAGCTTAGGCCAATTTGGGGTGTATGGAAACACCATATATTTT. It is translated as CASSLGQFGVYGNTIYF.

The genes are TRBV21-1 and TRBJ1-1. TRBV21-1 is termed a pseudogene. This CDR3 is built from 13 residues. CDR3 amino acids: CASSMVYDTEAFF. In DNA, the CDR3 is TGTGCCAGCAGTATGGTTTACGACACTGAAGCTTTCTTT.

This chain's CDR3 is CASSSRQGASTGANVLTF. In nucleotides, the CDR3 is TGCGCCAGCAGCAGCAGACAGGGGGCGTCGACTGGGGCCAACGTCCTGACTTTC. The chain recombines TRBV5-1 with TRBJ2-6; 10 positions agree with TRBD1. The CDR3 is 18 residues long. Trimming cost V 4 bases and J 2 bases; bases outside gene matches: 9. CDR1 and CDR2 (germline): SGHRS, YFSETQ. Full variable domain (missing parts from reference TRBV5-1 and TRBJ2-6): KAGVTQTPRYLIKTRGQQVTLSCSPISGHRSVSWYQQTPGQGLQFLFEYFSETQRNKGNFPGRFSGRQFSNSRSEMNVSTLELGDSALYLCASSSRQGASTGANVLTFGAGSRLTVL.

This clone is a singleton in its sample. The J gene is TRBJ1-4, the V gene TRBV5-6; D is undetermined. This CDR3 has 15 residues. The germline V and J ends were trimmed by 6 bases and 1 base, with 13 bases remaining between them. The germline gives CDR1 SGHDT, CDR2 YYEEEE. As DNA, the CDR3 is TGTGCCAGCACCCCTGAAGAGGGAACTAATGAAAAACTGTTTTTT. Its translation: CASTPEEGTNEKLFF.

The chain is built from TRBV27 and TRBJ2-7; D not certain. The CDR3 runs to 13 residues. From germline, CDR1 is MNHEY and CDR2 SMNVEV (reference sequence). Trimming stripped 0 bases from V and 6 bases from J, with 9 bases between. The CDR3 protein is CASSLSGRSEQYF. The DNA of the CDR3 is TGTGCCAGCAGTTTATCGGGCAGAAGCGAGCAGTACTTC.

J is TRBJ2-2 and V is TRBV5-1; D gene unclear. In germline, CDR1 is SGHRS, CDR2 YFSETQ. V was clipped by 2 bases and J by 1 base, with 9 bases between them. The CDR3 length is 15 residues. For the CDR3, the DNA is TGCGCCAGCAGCTTATGGGCGGAGAACACCGGGGAGCTGTTTTTT. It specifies CASSLWAENTGELFF.

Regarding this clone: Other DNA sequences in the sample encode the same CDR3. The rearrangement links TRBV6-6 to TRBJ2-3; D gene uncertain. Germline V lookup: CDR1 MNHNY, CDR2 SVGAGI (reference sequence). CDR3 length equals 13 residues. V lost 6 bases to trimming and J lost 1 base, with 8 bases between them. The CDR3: CASSLQGTDTQYF. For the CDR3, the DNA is TGTGCCAGCAGCCTCCAAGGCACAGATACGCAGTATTTT.

The CDR3: CASSPADGWVEAFF. The CDR3 nucleotides are TGTGCCAGCTCACCTGCGGATGGTTGGGTGGAAGCTTTCTTT. The chain has TRBV18 and TRBJ1-1; no clear D gene. CDR1 and CDR2 from the germline V gene are KGHSH and LQKENI. This CDR3 is built from 14 residues. V lost 3 bases and J lost 8, with 16 bases in between.

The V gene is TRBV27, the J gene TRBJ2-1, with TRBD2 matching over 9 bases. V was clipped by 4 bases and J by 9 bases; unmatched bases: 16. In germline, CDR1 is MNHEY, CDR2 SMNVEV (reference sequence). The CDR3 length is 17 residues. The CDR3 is CASSSLGLAGREGEQFF. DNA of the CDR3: TGTGCCAGCAGTTCCCTGGGGCTAGCGGGACGGGAGGGTGAGCAGTTCTTC.

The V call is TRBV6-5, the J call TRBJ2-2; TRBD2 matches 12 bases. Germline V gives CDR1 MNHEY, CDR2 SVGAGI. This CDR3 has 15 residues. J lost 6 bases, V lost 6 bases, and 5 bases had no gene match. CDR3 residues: CASSLAGGSPGELFF. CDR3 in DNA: TGTGCCAGCAGCCTAGCGGGAGGGTCTCCCGGGGAGCTGTTTTTT.

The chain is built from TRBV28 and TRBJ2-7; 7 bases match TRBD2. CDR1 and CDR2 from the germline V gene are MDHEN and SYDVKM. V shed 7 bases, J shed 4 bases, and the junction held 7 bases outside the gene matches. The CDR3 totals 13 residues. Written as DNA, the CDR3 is TGTGCCAGCAAGGGGAGGGATTTGTACGAGCAGTACTTC. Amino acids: CASKGRDLYEQYF.